Shown below are 5 T cell receptor beta chains from a single sample sequenced in a study of technical replicates of blood from a few donors. Only in-frame clones appear in the TCRdb table, and some are missing; sequencing was by immunoSEQ multiplex PCR. Counted here are 65,000 to 95,000 clones, 75% to 95% occurring once; the ten biggest clones make up approximately 0.3%. The specimen was T cells isolated from PBMCs. All receptors derive from a human donor in good health.

This clone was seen just once. At one end the junction does not follow the germline gene, possibly because of a read error. The chain uses TRBV7-7 and TRBJ2-5; the match to TRBD2 covers 7 bases. The germline CDR1 and CDR2 sequences are SSHAT and FNYEAQ (reference sequence). This CDR3 has 15 residues. The CDR3 nucleotides read TGTGCTAGCAGCTTAAACCGGGGGGAACAAGAGACCCAGTACTTC. Amino acids: CASSLNRGEQETQYF.

The CDR3 region is CASSGNEQFF. Here the CDR3 DNA reads TGTGCCAGCAGCGGCAATGAGCAGTTCTTC. The V call is TRBV2, the J call TRBJ2-1, with no clear D. CDR1 and CDR2 from the germline V gene are SNHLY and FYNNEI. This CDR3 is built from 10 residues. Trimming stripped 6 bases from V and 6 bases from J, with 3 bases between. Complete variable domain (other parts from reference TRBV2 and TRBJ2-1): EPEVTQTPSHQVTQMGQEVILRCVPISNHLYFYWYRQILGQKVEFLVSFYNNEISEKSEIFDDQFSVERPDGSNFTLKIRSTKLEDSAMYFCASSGNEQFFGPGTRLTVL.

The rearrangement links TRBV10-1 to TRBJ2-3; TRBD2 matches at 9 bases. The CDR3 runs 18 residues. V was pared by 8 bases and J by 2 bases, with 17 bases of the junction left unmatched. CDR1 WNHNN and CDR2 SYGVQD come from the germline V gene (reference sequence). Here the CDR3 reads CASAGGRLAEYHTDTQYF. CDR3 nucleotide sequence: TGCGCCAGCGCTGGAGGGAGACTAGCGGAATACCACACAGATACGCAGTATTTT.

CDR3 residues: CASNRLRRGGDTEAFF. The CDR3 bases are TGTGCCAGCAACCGACTTCGAAGGGGAGGCGACACTGAAGCTTTCTTT. The chain employs TRBV7-9 and TRBJ1-1; TRBD1 is a possible D gene (5 bases). The V end lost 7 bases, the J end lost 3 bases, and 21 bases lay between the germline ends. Germline CDR1 SEHNR, CDR2 FQNEAQ (reference sequence). This CDR3 spans 16 amino acids.

This chain uses TRBV18 with TRBJ2-3; D remains ambiguous. Germline V gene sequence: CDR1 KGHSH, CDR2 LQKENI. The CDR3 runs to 13 residues. Deletions cut 1 base from V and 2 bases from J, with 4 bases between. This chain's CDR3 is CASSPLNTDTQYF. CDR3 in DNA: TGTGCCAGCTCACCACTAAACACAGATACGCAGTATTTT.